A selection of T cell receptor beta chains follows, all from one sample in a study of blood T cell repertoires in COVID-19. Profiled with immunoSEQ multiplex PCR; TCRdb holds only in-frame clones, not every one. The top ten clones hold roughly 2% of a sample with some 290,000 clones, about 85% of them seen once. The sequencing input was peripheral blood. The source is a woman aged 45-65 years who had recovered from COVID-19. Each CDR3 is given with its conserved first and last residue. The D gene is left open where the match is weak. Size values are once, few and many counts, or a class for expanded clones, and some rows have none.

D: NA
size: NA
V: TRBV7-2
J: TRBJ2-7
DNA: TGTGCCAGCAGTGGGTATAGGCTCCATGGAACGGGGTTAGACGAGCAGTACTTC
CDR3: CASSGYRLHGTGLDEQYF

D: NA
size: NA
V: TRBV7-2
J: TRBJ1-6
DNA: TGTGCCAGCAGCTTAGAGGCAGGGGAAATTGGGTCACCCCTCCACTTT
CDR3: CASSLEAGEIGSPLHF

D: TRBD1
size: NA
V: TRBV19
J: TRBJ1-6
DNA: TGTGCCAGTAGCCCGTCAGGGGGGAATTCACCCCTCCACTTT
CDR3: CASSPSGGNSPLHF

D: NA
size: NA
V: TRBV18
J: TRBJ1-1
DNA: TGTGCCAGCTCACCGAGGGGGGGGCGTGAAGCTTTCTTT
CDR3: CASSPRGGREAFF

D: NA
size: NA
V: TRBV7-8
J: TRBJ2-7
DNA: TGTGCCAGCACCCCGCTGAGGGTTGGAGAGCAGTACTTC
CDR3: CASTPLRVGEQYF

D: NA
size: few
V: TRBV7-9
J: TRBJ1-2
DNA: TGTGCCAGCAGCCCCAATAACAGGGCTCTCTATGGCTACACCTTC
CDR3: CASSPNNRALYGYTF

D: TRBD2
size: once
V: TRBV6-2/TRBV6-3
J: TRBJ2-7
DNA: TGTGCCAGCAGCCGGACTAGCGGGAGACGTATCGAGCAGTACTTC
CDR3: CASSRTSGRRIEQYF

D: NA
size: once
V: TRBV6-5
J: TRBJ1-5
DNA: TGTGCCAGCAGTCTGGACAGCAATAGCAATCAGCCCCAGCATTTT
CDR3: CASSLDSNSNQPQHF

D: TRBD2
size: NA
V: TRBV4-1
J: TRBJ2-7
DNA: TGCGCCAGCAGCCAAGTCAGCGGGAGTGGCTACGAGCAGTACTTC
CDR3: CASSQVSGSGYEQYF

D: TRBD2
size: NA
V: TRBV29-1
J: TRBJ2-7
DNA: TGCAGTGTTAGCGGGAGGTACGAGCAGTACTTC
CDR3: CSVSGRYEQYF

D: TRBD1
size: NA
V: TRBV5-5
J: TRBJ1-1
DNA: TGTGCCAGCAGCCTTGGACAGGGGCGGAACACTGAAGCTTTCTTT
CDR3: CASSLGQGRNTEAFF

D: TRBD1
size: NA
V: TRBV11-2
J: TRBJ2-5
DNA: TGTGCCAGCAGCCCGTCCCGGGACAGGGGGCAGCAGCAAGAGACCCAGTACTTC
CDR3: CASSPSRDRGQQQETQYF

D: NA
size: few
V: TRBV2
J: TRBJ2-1
DNA: TGTGCCAGCAGTGAAAGGGGAACCGGGCAGTTCTTC
CDR3: CASSERGTGQFF

D: NA
size: NA
V: TRBV6-5
J: TRBJ1-3
DNA: TGTGCCAGCAAATACACTCCGACAGGTGGAAACACCATATATTTT
CDR3: CASKYTPTGGNTIYF

D: NA
size: once
V: TRBV6-6
J: TRBJ2-7
DNA: TGTGCCAGCACTCCGAGAAGCGAGCAGTACTTC
CDR3: CASTPRSEQYF

D: NA
size: NA
V: TRBV7-6
J: TRBJ2-2
DNA: TGTGCCAGCAGCTTAATCGGATCTACGGGGAGAGTTGCCGGGGAGCTGTTTTTT
CDR3: CASSLIGSTGRVAGELFF

D: TRBD1
size: NA
V: TRBV6-5
J: TRBJ1-3
DNA: TGTGCCAGCAGGGGACAGGGCGTCTCTGGAAACACCATATATTTT
CDR3: CASRGQGVSGNTIYF

D: NA
size: NA
V: TRBV18
J: TRBJ1-1
DNA: TGTGCCAGCTCACCACCCGGCAGGCCCCAGAACACTGAAGCTTTCTTT
CDR3: CASSPPGRPQNTEAFF

D: NA
size: NA
V: TRBV7-2
J: TRBJ2-7
DNA: TGTGCCAGCAGCTTAGACGGCGCAGGGTGCGAGCAGTACTTC
CDR3: CASSLDGAGCEQYF

D: NA
size: once
V: TRBV5-1
J: TRBJ2-1
DNA: TGCGCCAGCAGCTTGGAGGGGTTCTCCTACAATGAGCAGTTCTTC
CDR3: CASSLEGFSYNEQFF

D: NA
size: NA
V: TRBV4-3
J: TRBJ2-7
DNA: TGCGCCAGCAGCCAAGTTCCGGACTCCTCCTACGAGCAGTACTTC
CDR3: CASSQVPDSSYEQYF

D: NA
size: once
V: TRBV7-9
J: TRBJ1-1
DNA: TGTGCCAGCACCAACACAGGGCGGCGGACTGAAGCTTTCTTT
CDR3: CASTNTGRRTEAFF

D: TRBD1
size: NA
V: TRBV2
J: TRBJ1-2
DNA: TGTGCCAGCATCCCCGGCAGGGGGGATGGCTACACCTTC
CDR3: CASIPGRGDGYTF

D: NA
size: NA
V: TRBV18
J: TRBJ1-2
DNA: TGTGCCAGCTCACCTAAACCACAGGGAGACTATGGCTACACCTTC
CDR3: CASSPKPQGDYGYTF

D: NA
size: NA
V: TRBV28
J: TRBJ2-5
DNA: TGTGCCAGCAGCCTTTTGGGGCAGCAAGAGACCCAGTACTTC
CDR3: CASSLLGQQETQYF

D: NA
size: NA
V: TRBV5-4
J: TRBJ2-7
DNA: TGTGCCAGCAGCTTGGCCGCCAGCTCCTACGAGCAGTACTTC
CDR3: CASSLAASSYEQYF

D: NA
size: once
V: TRBV4-1
J: TRBJ1-2
DNA: TGCGCCAGCAGCCAAGATCCAGCTGACTTAGGCTACACCTTC
CDR3: CASSQDPADLGYTF

D: NA
size: NA
V: TRBV19
J: TRBJ1-1
DNA: TGTGCCAGTAGCTCACTGGGGGGGAACACTGAAGCTTTCTTT
CDR3: CASSSLGGNTEAFF

D: NA
size: NA
V: TRBV19
J: TRBJ1-1
DNA: TGTGCCAGTAGTCCCACGAGACTCACGAACACTGAAGCTTTCTTT
CDR3: CASSPTRLTNTEAFF

D: NA
size: NA
V: TRBV9
J: TRBJ2-1
DNA: TGTGCCAGCAGCCCTTTCGGGAGCTCCTACAATGAGCAGTTCTTC
CDR3: CASSPFGSSYNEQFF

D: NA
size: few
V: TRBV27
J: TRBJ2-1
DNA: TGTGCCAGCAGTTTAATAGACAAATTATACAATGAGCAGTTCTTC
CDR3: CASSLIDKLYNEQFF

D: NA
size: NA
V: TRBV10-3
J: TRBJ1-1
DNA: TGTGCCATCAGTGAGTCGAAGGGAGCTTCGGATAGGATGAACACTGAAGCTTTCTTT
CDR3: CAISESKGASDRMNTEAFF

D: NA
size: NA
V: TRBV5-1
J: TRBJ1-4
DNA: TGCGCCAGCAGCTTGGTATCCAGGGATAATGAAAAACTGTTTTTT
CDR3: CASSLVSRDNEKLFF

D: TRBD2
size: NA
V: TRBV7-8
J: TRBJ2-3
DNA: TGTGCCAGCAGCTTAGCCTATGGACTAGCGGGAGGATACGAAGATACGCAGTATTTT
CDR3: CASSLAYGLAGGYEDTQYF

D: NA
size: NA
V: TRBV28
J: TRBJ1-2
DNA: TGTGCCAGCAGTTTAACTGGCTATGGCTACACCTTC
CDR3: CASSLTGYGYTF

D: NA
size: NA
V: TRBV28
J: TRBJ1-5
DNA: TGTGCCAGCAGTTTGTGGGGAGGCAATCAGCCCCAGCATTTT
CDR3: CASSLWGGNQPQHF

D: TRBD1
size: NA
V: TRBV5-6
J: TRBJ2-7
DNA: TGTGCCAGCAGCCAGGGGACAGGGCATTACGAGCAGTACTTC
CDR3: CASSQGTGHYEQYF

D: NA
size: NA
V: TRBV11-3
J: TRBJ2-1
DNA: TGTGCCAGCAGCTTAGCTAGCGCCTCCTACAATGAGCAGTTCTTC
CDR3: CASSLASASYNEQFF

D: TRBD1
size: NA
V: TRBV5-1
J: TRBJ2-7
DNA: TGCGCCAGCAGCTTCTCGGACAGGGGGCACTACGAGCAGTACTTC
CDR3: CASSFSDRGHYEQYF

D: NA
size: NA
V: TRBV5-1
J: TRBJ1-6
DNA: TGCGCCAGCAGACAGGAGGGAAATTCACCCCTCCACTTT
CDR3: CASRQEGNSPLHF

D: NA
size: NA
V: TRBV9
J: TRBJ1-1
DNA: TGTGCCAGCAGCCCGAGCGCTAGCCGTGAAGCTTTCTTT
CDR3: CASSPSASREAFF

D: NA
size: NA
V: TRBV19
J: TRBJ2-7
DNA: TGTGCCAGTAGTATCTTACACCGCTCCTACGAGCAGTACTTC
CDR3: CASSILHRSYEQYF